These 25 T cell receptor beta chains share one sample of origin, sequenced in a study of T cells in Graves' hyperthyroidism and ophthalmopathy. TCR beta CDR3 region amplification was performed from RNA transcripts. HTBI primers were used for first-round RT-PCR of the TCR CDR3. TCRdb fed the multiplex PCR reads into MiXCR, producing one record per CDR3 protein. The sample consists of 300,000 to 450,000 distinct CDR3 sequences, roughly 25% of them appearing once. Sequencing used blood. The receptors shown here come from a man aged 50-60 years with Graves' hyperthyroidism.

The CDR3 sequence: CSAMRTPSQYF. CDR3 nucleotides: TGCAGTGCTATGAGGACGCCGTCGCAGTATTTT. The J gene is TRBJ2-3, the V gene TRBV20-1; D is unresolved. From germline, CDR1 is DFQATT and CDR2 SNEGSKA (reference sequence). This CDR3 region has 11 residues. Deletions cut 4 bases from V and 10 bases from J, with 12 bases between.

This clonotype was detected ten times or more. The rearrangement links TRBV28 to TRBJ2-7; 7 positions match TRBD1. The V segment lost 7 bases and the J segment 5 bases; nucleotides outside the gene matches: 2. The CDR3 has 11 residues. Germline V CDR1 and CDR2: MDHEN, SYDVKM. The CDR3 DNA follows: TGTGCCAGCAACAGGGGCAACGAGCAGTACTTC. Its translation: CASNRGNEQYF.

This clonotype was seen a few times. The CDR3 region is CATSRERQGIATQYF. In nucleotides, the CDR3 is TGTGCCACCAGCAGAGAACGGCAGGGAATTGCGACCCAGTACTTC. V and J are TRBV15 and TRBJ2-5, with TRBD1 as a possible D gene (5 bases). This CDR3 has 15 residues. In germline, CDR1 is LNHNV, CDR2 YYDKDF (reference sequence). V was pared by 0 bases and J by 7 bases, with 15 bases between.

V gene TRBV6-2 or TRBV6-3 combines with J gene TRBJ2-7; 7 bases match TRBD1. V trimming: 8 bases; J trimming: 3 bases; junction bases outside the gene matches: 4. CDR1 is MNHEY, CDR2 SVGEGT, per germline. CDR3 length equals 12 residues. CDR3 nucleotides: TGTGCCAGCTGGGACAGCTACTACGAGCAGTACTTC. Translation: CASWDSYYEQYF.

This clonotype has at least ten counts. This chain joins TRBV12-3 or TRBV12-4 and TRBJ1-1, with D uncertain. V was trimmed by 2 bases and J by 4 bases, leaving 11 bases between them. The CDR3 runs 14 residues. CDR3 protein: CASSLRSPITEAFF. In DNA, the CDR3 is TGTGCCAGCAGTTTAAGGAGTCCTATCACTGAAGCTTTCTTT.

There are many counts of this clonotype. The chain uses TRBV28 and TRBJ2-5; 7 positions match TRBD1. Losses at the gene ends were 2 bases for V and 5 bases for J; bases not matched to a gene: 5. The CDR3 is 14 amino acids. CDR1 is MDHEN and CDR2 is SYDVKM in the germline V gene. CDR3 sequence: CASSLGDRVETQYF. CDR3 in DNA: TGTGCCAGCAGTTTAGGTGACAGGGTGGAGACCCAGTACTTC.

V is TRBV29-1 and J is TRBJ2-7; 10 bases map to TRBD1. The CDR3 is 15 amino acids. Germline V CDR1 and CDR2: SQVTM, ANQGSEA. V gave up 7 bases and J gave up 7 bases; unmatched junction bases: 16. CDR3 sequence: CSAPGTGVPVGEQYF. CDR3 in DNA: TGCAGCGCCCCCGGGACAGGGGTCCCCGTCGGGGAGCAGTACTTC.

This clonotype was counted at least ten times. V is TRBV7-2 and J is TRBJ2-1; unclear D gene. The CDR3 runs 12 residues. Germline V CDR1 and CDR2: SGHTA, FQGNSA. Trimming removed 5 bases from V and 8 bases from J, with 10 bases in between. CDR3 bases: TGTGCCAGCAGCGTATATCTCTATGAGCAGTTCTTC. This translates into CASSVYLYEQFF. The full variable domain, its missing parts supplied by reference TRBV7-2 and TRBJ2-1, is GAGVSQSPSNKVTEKGKDVELRCDPISGHTALYWYRQSLGQGLEFLIYFQGNSAPDKSGLPSDRFSAERTGGSVSTLTIQRTQQEDSAVYLCASSVYLYEQFFGPGTRLTVL.

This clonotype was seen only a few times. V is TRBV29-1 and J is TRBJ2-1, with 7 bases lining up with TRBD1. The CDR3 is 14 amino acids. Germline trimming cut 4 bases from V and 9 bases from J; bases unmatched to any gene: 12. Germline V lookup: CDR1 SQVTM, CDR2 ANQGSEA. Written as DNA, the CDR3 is TGCAGCGTTGCTCAGGGGGTTCAGACACCTGAGCAGTTCTTC. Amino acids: CSVAQGVQTPEQFF.

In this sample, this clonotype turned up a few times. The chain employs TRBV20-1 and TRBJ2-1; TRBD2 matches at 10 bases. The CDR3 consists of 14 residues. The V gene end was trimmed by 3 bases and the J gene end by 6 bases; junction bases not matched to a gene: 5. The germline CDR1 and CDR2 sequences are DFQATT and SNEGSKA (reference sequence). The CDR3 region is CSARGLAGVNEQFF. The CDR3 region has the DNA TGCAGTGCTAGGGGGCTAGCGGGGGTCAATGAGCAGTTCTTC.

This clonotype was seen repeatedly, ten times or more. CDR3 protein: CASSAYTEAFF. In DNA, the CDR3 is TGTGCCAGCAGTGCCTACACTGAAGCTTTCTTT. This chain uses TRBV12-3 or TRBV12-4 with TRBJ1-1, with no clear D. Trimming shortened V by 5 bases and J by 3 bases, and 4 bases separated the two germline ends. The CDR3 is made up of 11 amino acids.

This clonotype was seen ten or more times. The CDR3 here is CASSPISGRAYNEQFF. The CDR3 nucleotides read TGTGCCAGCAGCCCAATCAGCGGGAGGGCCTACAATGAGCAGTTCTTC. The chain employs TRBV7-9 and TRBJ2-1; 10 nucleotides match TRBD2. This CDR3 has 16 residues. Losses at the gene ends were 5 bases for V and 2 bases for J; bases not matched to a gene: 6. In germline, CDR1 is SEHNR, CDR2 FQNEAQ (reference sequence).

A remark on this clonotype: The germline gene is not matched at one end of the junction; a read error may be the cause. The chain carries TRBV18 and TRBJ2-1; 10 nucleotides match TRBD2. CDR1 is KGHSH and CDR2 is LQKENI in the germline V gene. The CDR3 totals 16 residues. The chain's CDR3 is CASSPLSGRASNEQFF. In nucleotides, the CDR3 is TGTGCCAGCTCCCCACTAAGCGGGAGGGCCTCCAATGAGCAGTTCTTC. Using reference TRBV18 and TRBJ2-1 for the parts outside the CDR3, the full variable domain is NAGVMQNPRHLVRRRGQEARLRCSPMKGHSHVYWYRQLPEEGLKFMVYLQKENIIDESGMPKERFSAEFPKEGPSILRIQQVVRGDSAAYFCASSPLSGRASNEQFFGPGTRLTVL.

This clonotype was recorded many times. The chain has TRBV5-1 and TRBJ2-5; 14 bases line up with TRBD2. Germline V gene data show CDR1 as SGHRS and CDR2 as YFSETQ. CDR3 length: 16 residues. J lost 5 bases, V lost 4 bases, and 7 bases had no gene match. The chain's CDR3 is CASSPGTSGSWETQYF. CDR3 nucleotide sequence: TGCGCCAGCAGCCCCGGGACTAGCGGGAGTTGGGAGACCCAGTACTTC.

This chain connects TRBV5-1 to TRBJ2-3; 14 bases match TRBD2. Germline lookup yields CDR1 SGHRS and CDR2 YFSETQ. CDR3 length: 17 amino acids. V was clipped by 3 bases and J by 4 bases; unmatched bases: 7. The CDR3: CASSSGTSGRSSDTQYF. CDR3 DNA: TGCGCCAGCAGCTCCGGGACTAGCGGGAGAAGTTCAGATACGCAGTATTTT.

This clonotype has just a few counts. The CDR3 sequence is CASSDDVSGYTF. The CDR3 DNA follows: TGCGCCAGCAGCGACGACGTGTCTGGCTACACCTTC. This sequence joins TRBV5-1 and TRBJ1-2; D gene ambiguous. The CDR3 contains 12 residues. Germline CDR1 reads SGHRS; CDR2 reads YFSETQ. V was pared by 4 bases and J by 7 bases, with 11 bases between.

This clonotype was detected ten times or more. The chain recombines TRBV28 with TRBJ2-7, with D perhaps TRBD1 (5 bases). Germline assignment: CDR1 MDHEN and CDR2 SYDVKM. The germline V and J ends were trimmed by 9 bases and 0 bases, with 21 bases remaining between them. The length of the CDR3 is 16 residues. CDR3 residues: CASTGHRYGSSYEQYF. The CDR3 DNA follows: TGTGCCAGTACCGGACACAGGTACGGCAGCTCCTACGAGCAGTACTTC.

The CDR3 DNA reads as TGTGCCAGCAGTGCCCGACAGACTCAGCCCCAGCATTTT. Its translation: CASSARQTQPQHF. This chain joins TRBV6-1 and TRBJ1-5; tentatively, D is TRBD1 (5 bases). This CDR3 comprises 13 residues. V gave up 4 bases and J gave up 6 bases, with 10 bases separating them. Germline CDR1 is MNHNS and CDR2 is SASEGT.

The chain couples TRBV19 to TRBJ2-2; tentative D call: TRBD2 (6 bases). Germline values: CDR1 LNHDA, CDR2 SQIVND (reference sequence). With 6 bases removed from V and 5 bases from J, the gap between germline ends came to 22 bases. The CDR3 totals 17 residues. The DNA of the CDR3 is TGTGCCAGTAGCCCCCTCTCCGGGAGAGGGGATACCGGGGAGCTGTTTTTT. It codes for CASSPLSGRGDTGELFF.

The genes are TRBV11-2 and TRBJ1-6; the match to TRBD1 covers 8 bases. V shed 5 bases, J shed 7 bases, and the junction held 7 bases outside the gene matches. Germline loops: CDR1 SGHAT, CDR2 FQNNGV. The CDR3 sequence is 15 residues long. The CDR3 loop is CASSTQGAFNSPLHF. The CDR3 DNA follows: TGTGCCAGCAGCACGCAGGGGGCATTCAATTCACCCCTCCACTTT. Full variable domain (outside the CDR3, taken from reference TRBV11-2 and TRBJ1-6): EAGVAQSPRYKIIEKRQSVAFWCNPISGHATLYWYQQILGQGPKLLIQFQNNGVVDDSQLPKDRFSAERLKGVDSTLKIQPAKLEDSAVYLCASSTQGAFNSPLHFGNGTRLTVT.

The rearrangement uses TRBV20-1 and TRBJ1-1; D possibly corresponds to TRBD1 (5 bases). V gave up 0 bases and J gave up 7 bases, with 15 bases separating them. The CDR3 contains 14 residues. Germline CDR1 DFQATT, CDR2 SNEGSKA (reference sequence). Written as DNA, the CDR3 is TGCAGTGCTAGAGATATAGGGACCGAGTATGAAGCTTTCTTT. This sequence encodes CSARDIGTEYEAFF.

For the CDR3, the DNA is TGCGCCAGCAGCTTGTTGAACGATGAGCAGTTCTTC. Encoded protein: CASSLLNDEQFF. The chain carries TRBV5-1 and TRBJ2-1; D call uncertain. The CDR3 has 12 amino acids. V was pared by 1 base and J by 8 bases, with 7 bases between. Germline values: CDR1 SGHRS, CDR2 YFSETQ.

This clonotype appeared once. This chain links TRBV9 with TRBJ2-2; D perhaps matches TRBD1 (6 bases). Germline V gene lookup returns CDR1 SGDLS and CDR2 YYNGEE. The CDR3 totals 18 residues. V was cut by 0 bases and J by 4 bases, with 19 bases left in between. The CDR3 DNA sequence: TGTGCCAGCAGCGTAGGGTCTGGGGGCAATGAGGGCACCGGGGAGCTGTTTTTT. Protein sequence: CASSVGSGGNEGTGELFF.

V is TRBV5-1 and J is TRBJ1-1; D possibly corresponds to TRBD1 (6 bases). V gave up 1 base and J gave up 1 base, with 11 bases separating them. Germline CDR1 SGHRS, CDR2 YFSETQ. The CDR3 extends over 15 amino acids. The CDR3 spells CASSLTGLGNTEAFF. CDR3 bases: TGCGCCAGCAGCTTGACAGGGTTAGGGAACACTGAAGCTTTCTTT.

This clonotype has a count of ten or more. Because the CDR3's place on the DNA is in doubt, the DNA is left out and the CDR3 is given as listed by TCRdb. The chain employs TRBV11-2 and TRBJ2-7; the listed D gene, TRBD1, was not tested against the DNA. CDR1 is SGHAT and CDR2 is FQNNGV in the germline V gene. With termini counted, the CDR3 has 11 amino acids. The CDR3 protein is CASVFGQEQYF.